The clone carrying this TCR beta chain was counted once. The entry originates in a study of long-term antiretroviral therapy in people with HIV. Per germline, CDR1 LNHNV and CDR2 YYDKDF (reference sequence). Trimming took 0 bases from V and 4 from J; bases not matched to a gene: 6. The CDR3 extends over 16 amino acids. Version v3.0 of the immunoSEQ assay ran at survey level. Generated by immunoSEQ multiplex PCR, the TCRdb table keeps only in-frame clones and is missing some. The sample has about 24,000 clones; roughly 86% are singletons. The sample consisted of unsorted PBMCs, taken 1.8 years before starting antiretroviral therapy. V gene TRBV15 combines with J gene TRBJ1-5; the match to TRBD1 covers 7 bases. The receptor comes from a man over 45 with HIV. CDR3 nucleotide sequence: TGTGCCACCAGCAGAGATCCGACAGGGTTTAATCAGCCCCAGCATTTT. Its protein is CATSRDPTGFNQPQHF. The full variable domain, rest sourced from reference TRBV15 and TRBJ1-5, is DAMVIQNPRYQVTQFGKPVTLSCSQTLNHNVMYWYQQKSSQAPKLLFHYYDKDFNNEADTPDNFQSRRPNTSFCFLDIRSPGLGDTAMYLCATSRDPTGFNQPQHFGDGTRLSIL.